This T cell receptor (beta chain) was sequenced for a study of blood T cell repertoires in COVID-19. Study at large: Some COVID-19 samples were acute and others convalescent; all came from the United States, Italy and Spain. Nucleic acid was either cDNA or gDNA, and it came from T cells, B-cell-depleted T cells, or PBMCs.

Authors' analysis steps: Amplification of reference gene primers was used by the study to estimate nucleated cell counts. TCRdb's copy holds only in-frame clones and misses some; the assay was immunoSEQ multiplex PCR. V, J and clone size are taken as reported in that table, and D and trimming were inferred from the DNA itself. The table records 65,000 to 70,000 clones, approximately 93% of them present only once. This receptor was taken from a man between 65 and 79 years old with active COVID-19. The sequenced sample was peripheral blood.

In DNA form, the CDR3 reads TGTGCCAGCAGCCTCGGGACAGGGGGACACGAGCAGTACTTC. Its translation: CASSLGTGGHEQYF. The rearrangement links TRBV5-5 to TRBJ2-7; TRBD1 aligns across 11 bases. J lost 5 bases, V lost 4 bases, and 5 bases had no gene match. Germline CDR1 SGHKS, CDR2 YYEKEE (reference sequence). The CDR3 has 14 residues. Full variable domain (missing parts from reference TRBV5-5 and TRBJ2-7): DAGVTQSPTHLIKTRGQQVTLRCSPISGHKSVSWYQQVLGQGPQFIFQYYEKEERGRGNFPDRFSARQFPNYSSELNVNALLLGDSALYLCASSLGTGGHEQYFGPGTRLTVT.